Presented here are 21 T cell receptor beta chains from one specimen sequenced in a study of blood T cell repertoires in COVID-19. Produced via immunoSEQ multiplex PCR; TCRdb's table is partial and in-frame only. The data show roughly 160,000 clones, roughly 84% seen once. Sequenced: peripheral blood. These receptors were taken from a man in his 70s with active or convalescent COVID-19.

The gene calls are TRBV7-2 and TRBJ2-5; D might be TRBD2 (5 bases). The CDR3 length is 13 residues. Germline V lookup: CDR1 SGHTA, CDR2 FQGNSA. The V end was cut by 5 bases, the J end by 5 bases, with 12 bases between. CDR3 region: CASSRGNGETQYF. In nucleotides, the CDR3 is TGTGCCAGCAGCCGGGGTAACGGGGAGACCCAGTACTTC.

J is TRBJ2-5 and V is TRBV6-6, with TRBD2 matching 7 bases. V lost 6 bases, J lost 4 bases, and 11 bases stayed unmatched. Germline V gene data show CDR1 as MNHNY and CDR2 as SVGAGI (reference sequence). This CDR3 is 15 amino acids long. CDR3 sequence (DNA): TGTGCCAGCAGCCAAGCGGGGCTGGGCCCAGAGACCCAGTACTTC. Translated, it gives CASSQAGLGPETQYF.

The V and J genes are TRBV6-6 and TRBJ2-1, with D possibly matching TRBD1 (5 bases). This CDR3 region has 15 residues. CDR1 is MNHNY and CDR2 is SVGAGI in the germline V gene (reference sequence). Deletions cut 2 bases from V and 7 bases from J, with 15 bases between. CDR3 in amino acids: CASSYRQGRVNEQFF. CDR3 DNA: TGTGCCAGCAGTTACCGCCAGGGTAGGGTTAATGAGCAGTTCTTC.

Only a few counts were recorded for this clone. The chain recombines TRBV5-1 with TRBJ1-1; D gene ambiguous. Germline CDR1 SGHRS, CDR2 YFSETQ. CDR3 length: 15 amino acids. V was pared by 2 bases and J by 0 bases, with 11 bases between. The CDR3 is CASSFFPTVNTEAFF. Written as DNA, the CDR3 is TGCGCCAGCAGCTTTTTCCCTACAGTGAACACTGAAGCTTTCTTT.

This chain links TRBV18 with TRBJ2-7; D may be TRBD2 (7 bases). Deletions cut 6 bases from V and 6 bases from J, with 18 bases between. This CDR3 has 14 amino acids. Germline-derived CDR1 and CDR2 are KGHSH and LQKENI. The CDR3 DNA follows: TGTGCCAGCTCTCCCGCCGGGGGGCGTTTCGAGCAGTACTTC. Amino acids: CASSPAGGRFEQYF.

The rearrangement uses TRBV28 and TRBJ1-4; TRBD1 aligns across 12 bases. Germline V lookup: CDR1 MDHEN, CDR2 SYDVKM. The CDR3 contains 17 residues. V trimming: 4 bases; J trimming: 6 bases; junction bases outside the gene matches: 9. CDR3 nucleotide sequence: TGTGCCAGCAGTTCCCGAAGGGACAGGGGGCGGGATGAAAAACTGTTTTTT. Its protein product is CASSSRRDRGRDEKLFF.

V gene TRBV21-1 combines with J gene TRBJ2-7; the tabulated D call, TRBD1, remains unverified against the DNA. TRBV21-1 counts as a pseudogene. This CDR3 has 15 amino acids. The CDR3 region is CASSPRTGGQHEQYF. DNA for the CDR3: TGTGCCAGCAGCCCCCGGACAGGGGGTCAGCACGAGCAGTACTTC.

This chain links TRBV7-2 with TRBJ1-5; a possible D gene is TRBD1 (5 bases). Germline V lookup: CDR1 SGHTA, CDR2 FQGNSA. The CDR3 sequence is 14 residues long. V was cut by 3 bases and J by 6 bases, with 12 bases left in between. The CDR3 is CASSFLGPGQPQHF. CDR3 coding DNA: TGTGCCAGCAGCTTTTTGGGGCCGGGTCAGCCCCAGCATTTT.

The chain has TRBV6-5 and TRBJ1-5, with D perhaps TRBD1 (5 bases). Per germline, CDR1 MNHEY and CDR2 SVGAGI. The V end was cut by 5 bases, the J end by 5 bases, with 16 bases between. The CDR3 contains 15 residues. CDR3 loop: CASSTGLGDYQPQHF. In DNA form, the CDR3 reads TGTGCCAGCAGTACTGGTTTAGGGGACTATCAGCCCCAGCATTTT.

The chain uses TRBV6-2 or TRBV6-3 and TRBJ1-4; D is possibly TRBD1 (6 bases). Germline CDR1 MNHEY, CDR2 SVGEGT. The CDR3 loop spans 13 amino acids. Trimming cost V 2 bases and J 8 bases, with 9 bases left between them. The CDR3 DNA follows: TGTGCCAGCAGTTACCAGGGGCGAGAAAAACTGTTTTTT. Encoded protein: CASSYQGREKLFF.

The chain uses TRBV6-5 and TRBJ2-5; 11 bases agree with TRBD2. Germline CDR1 MNHEY, CDR2 SVGAGI. V shed 4 bases, J shed 5 bases, and the junction held 6 bases outside the gene matches. CDR3 length: 15 residues. Written as DNA, the CDR3 is TGTGCCAGCAGTTTCCGACTAGCGGGGTATGAGACCCAGTACTTC. Translating it yields CASSFRLAGYETQYF.

The chain joins TRBV14 to TRBJ1-4; D perhaps matches TRBD1 (6 bases). CDR1 is SGHDN, CDR2 FVKESK, per germline. The CDR3 runs 14 residues. Trimming removed 5 bases from V and 5 bases from J, with 12 bases in between. The chain's CDR3 is CASSDHRANEKLFF. In DNA, the CDR3 is TGTGCCAGCAGCGACCACAGGGCGAATGAAAAACTGTTTTTT.

The genes are TRBV19 and TRBJ2-1; 7 bases match TRBD2. This CDR3 contains 15 residues. From germline, CDR1 is LNHDA and CDR2 SQIVND (reference sequence). With 3 bases clipped from V and 0 bases from J, the junction kept 2 bases outside the gene matches. The CDR3 loop reads CASSMGGNSYNEQFF. CDR3 DNA sequence: TGTGCCAGTAGTATGGGAGGGAACTCCTACAATGAGCAGTTCTTC.

This clone appeared a single time. The chain joins TRBV19 to TRBJ1-5; D is undetermined. CDR1 is LNHDA, CDR2 SQIVND, per germline (reference sequence). Trimming removed 5 bases from V and 1 base from J, with 6 bases in between. This CDR3 spans 13 amino acids. The CDR3 bases are TGTGCCAGTAGTCGGTCCAGCAATCAGCCCCAGCATTTT. Translated: CASSRSSNQPQHF.

The genes are TRBV4-3 and TRBJ2-7, with TRBD1 matching 7 bases. Trimming took 1 base from V and 7 from J; bases not matched to a gene: 4. The CDR3 totals 13 residues. CDR1 is LGHNA and CDR2 is YSLEER in the germline V gene. The CDR3 reads CASSQVTGLEQYF. CDR3 in DNA: TGCGCCAGCAGCCAAGTGACAGGGTTAGAGCAGTACTTC.

The chain carries TRBV28 and TRBJ2-1, with 11 positions matching TRBD1. The CDR3 contains 15 residues. Unmatched junction bases numbered 6, after V lost 5 bases and J lost 6 bases. CDR1 and CDR2 from the germline V gene are MDHEN and SYDVKM. CDR3 sequence reads: CASSLLGTGGNEQFF. As DNA, the CDR3 is TGTGCCAGCAGTCTCCTAGGGACAGGGGGCAATGAGCAGTTCTTC.

The chain links TRBV6-5 to TRBJ2-1, with 8 bases matching TRBD1. CDR3 length: 14 residues. The V and J ends lost 7 bases and 5 bases, in that order; junction bases with no gene match: 7. CDR1 and CDR2 (germline): MNHEY, SVGAGI. CDR3 DNA sequence: TGTGCCAGCACCACGGACAGGGTAAACAATGAGCAGTTCTTC. It translates to CASTTDRVNNEQFF.

This clone was observed a single time. The gene calls are TRBV5-4 and TRBJ2-1; 8 bases are shared with TRBD1. This CDR3 is built from 14 residues. The V segment lost 3 bases and the J segment 10 bases; nucleotides outside the gene matches: 9. From germline, CDR1 is SGHNT and CDR2 YYREEE (reference sequence). The CDR3 bases are TGTGCCAGCAGCTCCCAGGGGGCCACCGGAGAGCAGTTCTTC. The encoded protein is CASSSQGATGEQFF.

V is TRBV11-2 and J is TRBJ2-5; 9 bases map to TRBD1. The CDR3 runs 19 residues. V gave up 5 bases and J gave up 2 bases; unmatched junction bases: 18. The germline V gene has CDR1 SGHAT and CDR2 FQNNGV. The CDR3 is CASSPLRDRARLLQETQYF. The CDR3 nucleotides are TGTGCCAGCAGCCCCCTTAGGGACAGGGCGCGTCTACTACAAGAGACCCAGTACTTC. Full variable domain (outside the CDR3, taken from reference TRBV11-2 and TRBJ2-5): EAGVAQSPRYKIIEKRQSVAFWCNPISGHATLYWYQQILGQGPKLLIQFQNNGVVDDSQLPKDRFSAERLKGVDSTLKIQPAKLEDSAVYLCASSPLRDRARLLQETQYFGPGTRLLVL.

This chain links TRBV2 with TRBJ2-1; D is unresolved. Trimming removed 5 bases at V and 8 bases at J, with 7 bases between. The germline V gene has CDR1 SNHLY and CDR2 FYNNEI. The CDR3 runs to 11 residues. The CDR3 bases are TGTGCCAGCAGTTACTATGATGAGCAGTTCTTC. Its protein product is CASSYYDEQFF.

This chain connects TRBV11-3 to TRBJ2-1, with D possibly matching TRBD1 (5 bases). Deletions cut 6 bases from V and 5 bases from J, with 8 bases between. The CDR3 consists of 12 residues. CDR1 is SGHNT and CDR2 is YENEEA in the germline V gene. CDR3 in DNA: TGTGCCAGCAGGGGGCAGGACAATGAGCAGTTCTTC. This encodes CASRGQDNEQFF.